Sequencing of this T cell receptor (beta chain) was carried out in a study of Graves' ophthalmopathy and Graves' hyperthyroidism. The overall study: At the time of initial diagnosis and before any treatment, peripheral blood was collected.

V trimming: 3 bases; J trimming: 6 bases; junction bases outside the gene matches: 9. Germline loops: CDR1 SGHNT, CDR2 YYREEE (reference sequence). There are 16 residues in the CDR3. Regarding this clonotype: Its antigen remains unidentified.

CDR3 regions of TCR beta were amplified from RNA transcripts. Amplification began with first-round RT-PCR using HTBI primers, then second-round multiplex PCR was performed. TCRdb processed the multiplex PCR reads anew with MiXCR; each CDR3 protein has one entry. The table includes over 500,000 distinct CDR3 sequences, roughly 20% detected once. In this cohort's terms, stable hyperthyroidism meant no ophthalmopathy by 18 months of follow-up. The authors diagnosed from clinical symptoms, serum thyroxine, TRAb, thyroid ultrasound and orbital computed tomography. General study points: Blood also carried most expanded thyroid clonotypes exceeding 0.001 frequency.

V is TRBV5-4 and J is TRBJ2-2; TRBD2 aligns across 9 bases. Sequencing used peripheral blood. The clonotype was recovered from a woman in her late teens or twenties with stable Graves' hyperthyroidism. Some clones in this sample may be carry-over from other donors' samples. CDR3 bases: TGTGCCAGCAGCTCAGTAGCGGGGGTAGGGGCCGGGGAGCTGTTTTTT. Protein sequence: CASSSVAGVGAGELFF.